What follows describes a single T cell receptor beta chain. The record originates from a study of blood T cell repertoires in COVID-19. Study-level background: Acute-phase and convalescent COVID-19 samples originated in the United States, Italy and Spain. Sources were T cells, B-cell-depleted T cells, or PBMCs; the material itself was cDNA or gDNA.

Per the original methods: Amplifying reference gene primers gave estimates of nucleated cell counts. Clones were sequenced by immunoSEQ multiplex PCR, and TCRdb holds only the in-frame ones, with some missing. V and J calls and clone size are given by that table; D and trimming were obtained from the DNA. Of fewer than 400,000 clones detected, roughly nine tenths appear once; the ten largest clones hold about 1.7%. There are 13 residues in the CDR3. Germline CDR1 and CDR2: SGHAT and FQDESV (reference sequence). V was clipped by 3 bases and J by 4 bases; unmatched bases: 2. Which cohort a participant joined came from the clinical history participants gave.

The receptor comes from a woman aged 25-40 years who had recovered from COVID-19. This chain joins TRBV11-1 and TRBJ1-2; the match to TRBD1 covers 7 bases. Sample: PBMCs or T cells enriched from blood (not recorded which). For the CDR3, the DNA is TGTGCCAGCAGCTTGCCAGGGGGCTATGGCTACACCTTC. It translates to CASSLPGGYGYTF.